This TCR beta chain comes out of a study of shared clonotypes between healthy human individuals. Study-level information: The cohort comprised a couple of women and a few men. Their ages spanned 18 to 49 years. A donor's plate count was three for CD4 naive and three for CD4 memory; CD8 naive had two and CD8 memory one.

Repertoires were generated with immunoSEQ multiplex PCR, while TCRdb's copy carries only in-frame clones and drops some. In the table there are approximately 600,000 clones, approximately 95% of which are singletons. Selected positively for CCR7 and CD45RO-negative, naive CD8 cells excluded terminally differentiated effector memory CD45RA+ cells. The CDR3 totals 14 residues. Germline CDR1 is WNHNN and CDR2 is SYGVQD (reference sequence). V dropped 4 bases and J dropped 2 bases, with 9 bases sitting between them. The gene calls are TRBV10-1 and TRBJ1-3; no definite D call. The receptor was isolated from a woman aged 30 to 39 in good health. Sequencing used naive CD8+ T cells sorted from blood. CDR3 protein: CASSGTSPGNTIYF. The CDR3 bases are TGCGCCAGCAGTGGGACGTCGCCTGGAAACACCATATATTTT.